One and the same sample provided the 27 T cell receptor beta chains below, sequenced in a study of CD8 T cells in Susac syndrome. After extraction with the RNeasy kit, 0.5 to 1 ug of the RNA was reverse transcribed using random hexamers. A single record per CDR3 protein comes from TCRdb applying MiXCR to the immunoSEQ multiplex PCR reads. Of fewer than 140,000 distinct CDR3 sequences in the sample, approximately 94% are singletons; the top ten hold about 0.42%. What was sequenced was CD8+ T cells from PBMCs. Receptor source: a human donor with Susac syndrome.

V is TRBV19 and J is TRBJ1-1; no reliable D call. In germline, CDR1 is LNHDA, CDR2 SQIVND (reference sequence). There are 14 residues in the CDR3. V lost 5 bases to trimming and J lost 8 bases, with 18 bases between them. The CDR3 region has the DNA TGTGCCAGTAGTGGGTCCTACAGTGATCTCGAAGCTTTCTTT. The encoded protein is CASSGSYSDLEAFF.

The chain links TRBV6-2 or TRBV6-3 to TRBJ2-4; D might be TRBD1 (6 bases). V was clipped by 0 bases and J by 2 bases, with 11 bases between them. The CDR3 has 16 residues. Germline CDR1 is MNHEY and CDR2 is SVGEGT. CDR3 loop: CASSYSGAGTKNIQYF. Written as DNA, the CDR3 is TGTGCCAGCAGTTACTCGGGGGCCGGGACCAAAAACATTCAGTACTTC.

The rearrangement uses TRBV5-4 and TRBJ2-7; 7 nucleotides agree with TRBD2. Per the germline V gene, CDR1 is SGHNT and CDR2 is YYREEE (reference sequence). The CDR3 has 12 residues. Trimming took 4 bases from V and 6 from J; bases not matched to a gene: 4. The CDR3 DNA follows: TGTGCCAGCAGCCCCTCGGGGGGCGAGCAGTACTTC. This sequence encodes CASSPSGGEQYF.

The chain recombines TRBV10-3 with TRBJ2-1, with a possible D match to TRBD2 (7 bases). The CDR3 contains 16 residues. Trimming left V 7 bases short and J 0 bases short, with 16 bases between. Germline CDR1 is ENHRY and CDR2 is SYGVKD. CDR3 nucleotide sequence: TGTGCCATCACCGTGGGGGGGCTGAGCTCCTACAATGAGCAGTTCTTC. Translated: CAITVGGLSSYNEQFF.

This clonotype was seen once. This sequence joins TRBV15 and TRBJ2-2; maybe TRBD2 (5 bases). This CDR3 comprises 14 residues. Germline CDR1 and CDR2: LNHNV and YYDKDF (reference sequence). V shed 4 bases and J shed 4 bases, with 10 bases lying between them. CDR3 DNA: TGTGCCACCAGCATATCGGGGTTCACCGGGGAGCTGTTTTTT. This translates into CATSISGFTGELFF.

V usage is TRBV5-4 and J usage is TRBJ1-2; 9 bases match TRBD1. CDR1 and CDR2 (germline): SGHNT, YYREEE (reference sequence). The CDR3 is made up of 12 amino acids. Trimming removed 9 bases from V and 8 bases from J; junction bases left unmatched: 8. DNA of the CDR3: TGTGCCATAAGGGGGGGGACAGGGGGCTACACCTTC. It yields the protein CAIRGGTGGYTF.

The chain links TRBV29-1 to TRBJ2-7, with D possibly being TRBD2 (6 bases). Germline loops: CDR1 SQVTM, CDR2 ANQGSEA. This CDR3 comprises 13 residues. Trimming left V 6 bases short and J 5 bases short, with 17 bases between. CDR3 nucleotide sequence: TGCAGCGTGGCCCCGGTAGGGAGGCACGAGCAGTACTTC. Translation gives CSVAPVGRHEQYF.

V gene TRBV9 combines with J gene TRBJ2-7; D possibly corresponds to TRBD2 (7 bases). The CDR3 contains 16 residues. The V end lost 0 bases, the J end lost 0 bases, and 13 bases lay between the germline ends. Germline V gene sequence: CDR1 SGDLS, CDR2 YYNGEE. DNA of the CDR3: TGTGCCAGCAGCGTAGAAGGGGGGGACACCTCCTACGAGCAGTACTTC. Translation: CASSVEGGDTSYEQYF.

This chain links TRBV7-9 with TRBJ2-7, with D maybe TRBD1 (5 bases). Looked up from germline, CDR1 is SEHNR and CDR2 is FQNEAQ (reference sequence). The ends were cut back, 6 bases at V and 0 bases at J, with 24 bases in the middle. The CDR3 totals 18 residues. CDR3: CASSLPQGEGVISYEQYF. DNA for the CDR3: TGTGCCAGCAGTTTACCCCAGGGTGAAGGGGTAATCTCCTACGAGCAGTACTTC.

This clonotype appeared a single time. J is TRBJ2-2 and V is TRBV12-3 or TRBV12-4; 12 nucleotides line up with TRBD2. This CDR3 region has 15 residues. The ends lost 6 bases at V and 6 bases at J; junction bases unmatched: 5. The CDR3 loop is CASSLTSGGPGELFF. Here the CDR3 DNA reads TGTGCCAGCAGCCTGACTAGCGGGGGTCCCGGGGAGCTGTTTTTT.

This rearrangement joins TRBV19 to TRBJ2-2; TRBD2 is a possible D gene (6 bases). CDR1 is LNHDA and CDR2 is SQIVND in the germline V gene (reference sequence). The V end was cut by 5 bases, the J end by 1 base, with 14 bases between. This CDR3 region has 16 residues. CDR3 bases: TGTGCCAGTAGTCCTATAGCGGAGTTGAACACCGGGGAGCTGTTTTTT. Protein product: CASSPIAELNTGELFF.

V gene TRBV20-1 combines with J gene TRBJ2-3, with 8 bases fitting TRBD2. V gave up 6 bases and J gave up 2 bases; unmatched junction bases: 10. Germline V gene sequence: CDR1 DFQATT, CDR2 SNEGSKA (reference sequence). The CDR3 runs 15 residues. The CDR3, as DNA: TGCAGTGCCCCCGAAGCGGGGGCAACCACAGATACGCAGTATTTT. It codes for CSAPEAGATTDTQYF.

The chain carries TRBV29-1 and TRBJ2-5; D is unclear. Germline CDR1 is SQVTM and CDR2 is ANQGSEA. This CDR3 is 12 amino acids long. Trimming removed 7 bases at V and 1 base at J, with 10 bases between. CDR3 coding DNA: TGCAGCGCTACCGGTCTCCAAGAGACCCAGTACTTC. Translating it yields CSATGLQETQYF.

The chain is built from TRBV7-2 and TRBJ1-1, with 8 bases identical to TRBD1. The CDR3 consists of 18 residues. V trimming: 0 bases; J trimming: 2 bases; junction bases outside the gene matches: 11. Germline-derived CDR1 and CDR2 are SGHTA and FQGNSA. CDR3 protein: CASSLAVPGTGANTEAFF. The CDR3 nucleotides read TGTGCCAGCAGCTTAGCGGTACCCGGGACAGGTGCTAACACTGAAGCTTTCTTT. Full variable domain (rest looked up from reference TRBV7-2 and TRBJ1-1): GAGVSQSPSNKVTEKGKDVELRCDPISGHTALYWYRQSLGQGLEFLIYFQGNSAPDKSGLPSDRFSAERTGGSVSTLTIQRTQQEDSAVYLCASSLAVPGTGANTEAFFGQGTRLTVV.

This chain links TRBV19 with TRBJ1-1; maybe TRBD1 (6 bases). V lost 4 bases and J 5 bases, leaving 11 bases between the germline ends. CDR3 length: 13 amino acids. CDR1 LNHDA and CDR2 SQIVND come from the germline V gene (reference sequence). CDR3 DNA sequence: TGTGCCAGTAGTAAAGGAGGGGGAACTGAAGCTTTCTTT. Protein: CASSKGGGTEAFF.

CDR3 sequence (DNA): TGCGCCAGCAGCTTACGGACAGGGGAAACCTACGAGCAGTACTTC. Amino acid sequence: CASSLRTGETYEQYF. The chain links TRBV5-1 to TRBJ2-7; 9 nucleotides agree with TRBD1. The CDR3 covers 15 residues. With V trimmed by 2 bases and J by 2 bases, 5 bases remained unmatched. In germline, CDR1 is SGHRS, CDR2 YFSETQ.

The chain uses TRBV14 and TRBJ2-1; no clear D. V lost 3 bases and J 5 bases, leaving 8 bases between the germline ends. This CDR3 has 13 residues. Germline assignment: CDR1 SGHDN and CDR2 FVKESK. The CDR3 coding sequence is TGTGCCAGCAGCCATTTATCCCACAATGAGCAGTTCTTC. Residues: CASSHLSHNEQFF.

The chain employs TRBV29-1 and TRBJ2-7; the D gene is possibly TRBD1 (6 bases). The CDR3 runs 12 residues. Trimming removed 7 bases from V and 2 bases from J, with 12 bases in between. The germline gives CDR1 SQVTM, CDR2 ANQGSEA. CDR3 sequence (DNA): TGCAGCGCCAGACAGGATCCCTACGAGCAGTACTTC. This sequence encodes CSARQDPYEQYF.

The V and J genes are TRBV6-2 or TRBV6-3 and TRBJ1-2, with D unclear. The CDR3 runs to 13 residues. V lost 0 bases and J 3 bases, leaving 5 bases between the germline ends. The V gene's germline CDR1 is MNHEY and CDR2 SVGEGT. As DNA, the CDR3 is TGTGCCAGCAGTTACTCGACCTACTATGGCTACACCTTC. Its protein product is CASSYSTYYGYTF.

The chain is built from TRBV12-3 or TRBV12-4 and TRBJ2-7, with TRBD2 matching over 11 bases. V lost 5 bases, J lost 2 bases, and 5 bases stayed unmatched. The CDR3 extends over 15 amino acids. The CDR3 DNA follows: TGTGCCAGCAGTCCGCCTAGCGGGGGGCCCTACGAGCAGTACTTC. Translation gives CASSPPSGGPYEQYF.

The chain is built from TRBV9 and TRBJ2-2; possibly TRBD2 for D (5 bases). The germline gives CDR1 SGDLS, CDR2 YYNGEE. CDR3 size: 13 residues. Trimming removed 2 bases from V and 6 bases from J, with 8 bases in between. The CDR3 nucleotides read TGTGCCAGCAGCGTCCCCGGGGCCGGGGAGCTGTTTTTT. Amino acid sequence: CASSVPGAGELFF.

Only one count was recorded for this clonotype. This chain joins TRBV6-5 and TRBJ1-6; D is possibly TRBD1 (5 bases). V was trimmed by 6 bases and J by 8 bases, leaving 17 bases between them. The germline V gene has CDR1 MNHEY and CDR2 SVGAGI. This CDR3 region has 15 residues. CDR3 sequence (DNA): TGTGCCAGCAGGGACAATCGGGATGGTTATTCACCCCTCCACTTT. Residues: CASRDNRDGYSPLHF.

The rearrangement joins TRBV29-1 to TRBJ1-1; D is possibly TRBD1 (6 bases). The CDR3 extends over 10 amino acids. V was clipped by 5 bases and J by 11 bases, with 12 bases between them. Per the germline V gene, CDR1 is SQVTM and CDR2 is ANQGSEA. CDR3 in amino acids: CSVFGQFAFF. The CDR3 DNA sequence: TGCAGCGTTTTCGGACAGTTCGCTTTCTTT.

The gene calls are TRBV9 and TRBJ2-1, with D unresolved. Looked up from germline, CDR1 is SGDLS and CDR2 is YYNGEE. The CDR3 spans 13 residues. Trimming took off 2 bases at V and 6 bases at J, with 9 bases between the two ends. The CDR3 loop is CASSVERTNEQFF. CDR3 in DNA: TGTGCCAGCAGCGTGGAAAGAACCAATGAGCAGTTCTTC.

This clonotype came up once. This chain uses TRBV10-2 with TRBJ2-7; D gene uncertain. The CDR3 totals 13 residues. Trimming stripped 0 bases from V and 4 bases from J, with 7 bases between. In germline, CDR1 is WSHSY, CDR2 SAAADI. The CDR3 loop reads CASSESDGYEQYF. CDR3 bases: TGCGCCAGCAGTGAGTCCGACGGATACGAGCAGTACTTC.

This chain links TRBV27 with TRBJ1-6; D possibly corresponds to TRBD1 (6 bases). This CDR3 comprises 14 residues. V shed 6 bases and J shed 6 bases, with 12 bases lying between them. Germline V gene lookup returns CDR1 MNHEY and CDR2 SMNVEV (reference sequence). CDR3 sequence reads: CASRDARGNSPLHF. DNA for the CDR3: TGTGCCAGCAGGGACGCCAGGGGTAATTCACCCCTCCACTTT.

The chain has TRBV5-1 and TRBJ1-1, with D hard to call. The CDR3 runs to 12 residues. Germline assignment: CDR1 SGHRS and CDR2 YFSETQ. V was trimmed by 6 bases and J by 4 bases, leaving 10 bases between them. The CDR3 DNA reads as TGCGCCAGCACCCCCCCGGGCACTGAAGCTTTCTTT. Translation: CASTPPGTEAFF.